This T cell receptor beta chain was sequenced in a study of STAT5B mutations in CD4+ large granular lymphocyte leukemia. The protocol was immunoSEQ multiplex PCR, while the TCRdb copy is restricted to in-frame clones and leaves out a portion. The data show some 32,000 clones, with 74% seen just once and 1% to 1.2% held by the top ten. V lost 7 bases, J lost 5 bases, and 15 bases lay in between. Germline assignment: CDR1 SGHRS and CDR2 YFSETQ. The CDR3 extends over 14 amino acids. This TCR was recovered from a human donor in good health. The genes are TRBV5-1 and TRBJ1-4, with D unresolved. Sequenced input: CD4+ T cells from blood buffy coats. CDR3 bases: TGCGCCAGCGGAACGGGCAGTGGAAATGAAAAACTGTTTTTT. Translation: CASGTGSGNEKLFF.